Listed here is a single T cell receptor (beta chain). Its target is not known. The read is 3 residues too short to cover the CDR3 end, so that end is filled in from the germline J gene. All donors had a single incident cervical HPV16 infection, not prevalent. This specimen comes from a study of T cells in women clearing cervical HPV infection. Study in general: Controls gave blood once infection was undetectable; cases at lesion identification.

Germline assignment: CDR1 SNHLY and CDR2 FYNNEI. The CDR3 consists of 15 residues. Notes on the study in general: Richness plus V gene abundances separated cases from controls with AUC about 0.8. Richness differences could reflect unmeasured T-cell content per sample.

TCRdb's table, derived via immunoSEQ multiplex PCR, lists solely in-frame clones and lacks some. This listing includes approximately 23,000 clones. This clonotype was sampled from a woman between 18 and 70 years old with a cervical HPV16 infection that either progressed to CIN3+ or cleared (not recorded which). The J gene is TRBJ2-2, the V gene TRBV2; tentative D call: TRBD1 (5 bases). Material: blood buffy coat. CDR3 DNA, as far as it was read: TGTGCCAGCAGTGGACAGTACTCCTATAATTCACCG. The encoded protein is CASSGQYSYNSP. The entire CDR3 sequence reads CASSGQYSYNSPLFF.